A selection of T cell receptor beta chains follows, all from one sample in a study of cytomegalovirus exposure and HLA in healthy donors. Libraries were prepared by immunoSEQ multiplex PCR; TCRdb keeps only in-frame clonotypes and omits some of them. The sample includes 150,000 or so clones, roughly 72% seen only once; the top ten take more than 0.8%. Material for sequencing was PBMCs. These receptors were obtained from a woman between 40 and 50 years old in good health and CMV-seronegative. Both conserved end residues are part of each CDR3. D genes are given only for firm matches. Some rows have no size entry. The others give once, few or many, or a class for an expanded clone.

NA,TRBJ2-1,TRBD2,TRBV28,CASSSPGVAGDYNEQFF,TGTGCCAGCAGTTCACCCGGCGTAGCGGGAGACTACAATGAGCAGTTCTTC
NA,TRBJ2-1,NA,TRBV11-2,CASSLDRGSYNEQFF,TGTGCCAGCAGCTTAGATAGAGGGTCCTACAATGAGCAGTTCTTC
NA,TRBJ1-2,NA,TRBV11-2,CASSLTSPRTASNYGYTF,TGTGCCAGCAGCTTAACTTCCCCCCGGACAGCCTCTAACTATGGCTACACCTTC
NA,TRBJ2-7,NA,TRBV10-3,CAMGKRKDYEQYF,TGTGCCATGGGCAAGAGAAAAGACTACGAGCAGTACTTC
NA,TRBJ1-5,TRBD1,TRBV30,CAWTMQGGFRQPQHF,TGTGCCTGGACCATGCAGGGGGGTTTTCGTCAGCCCCAGCATTTT
NA,TRBJ1-2,TRBD1,TRBV10-3,CAISNDRGANYGYTF,TGTGCCATCAGTAACGACAGGGGAGCTAACTATGGCTACACCTTC
NA,TRBJ1-1,TRBD1,TRBV6-1,CASTQTGVNTEAFF,TGTGCCAGCACTCAGACAGGGGTGAACACTGAAGCTTTCTTT
NA,TRBJ2-1,NA,TRBV10-3,CAISPGMEEQFF,TGTGCCATCAGTCCGGGGATGGAGGAGCAGTTCTTC
NA,TRBJ2-7,TRBD1,TRBV6-6,CACSGTGGFGQYF,TGTGCCTGTTCCGGGACAGGGGGATTTGGGCAGTACTTC
once,TRBJ1-4,NA,TRBV19,CASADYNEKLFF,TGTGCCAGTGCCGACTACAATGAAAAACTGTTTTTT
NA,TRBJ2-5,NA,TRBV5-1,CATHRDTAYQETQYF,TGCGCCACCCACCGGGACACGGCTTACCAAGAGACCCAGTACTTC
NA,TRBJ2-7,TRBD2,TRBV6-1,CATVAGPSSYEQYF,TGTGCCACGGTAGCGGGGCCCAGCTCCTACGAGCAGTACTTC
NA,TRBJ2-2,TRBD2,TRBV5-1,CASKGAGRDTGELFF,TGCGCCAGCAAAGGAGCGGGACGGGACACCGGGGAGCTGTTTTTT
NA,TRBJ1-5,NA,TRBV28,CASREANQPQHF,TGTGCCAGCAGGGAGGCAAATCAGCCCCAGCATTTT
NA,TRBJ1-1,TRBD1,TRBV6-6,CASRTGDTEAFF,TGTGCCAGCAGGACAGGGGACACTGAAGCTTTCTTT
NA,TRBJ2-2,TRBD2,TRBV7-9,CASRRNLAGGPDGELFF,TGTGCCAGCAGGAGGAATCTAGCGGGAGGGCCGGACGGGGAGCTGTTTTTT
NA,TRBJ2-1,TRBD2,TRBV7-9,CASSPSGSSYNEQFF,TGTGCCAGCAGCCCTAGCGGGTCCTCCTACAATGAGCAGTTCTTC
few,TRBJ1-1,NA,TRBV6-5,CASSYTPDNTEAFF,TGTGCCAGCAGTTACACCCCAGATAACACTGAAGCTTTCTTT
NA,TRBJ1-3,NA,TRBV11-2,CASSFSGTYSGNTIYF,TGTGCCAGCAGCTTCAGCGGGACCTACTCTGGAAACACCATATATTTT
NA,TRBJ1-2,NA,TRBV6-1,CASSEPGGGIYGYTF,TGTGCCAGCAGTGAGCCGGGGGGAGGGATCTATGGCTACACCTTC
NA,TRBJ1-2,NA,TRBV5-1,CASSLGGNYGYTF,TGCGCCAGCAGCTTAGGGGGAAACTATGGCTACACCTTC
NA,TRBJ2-7,TRBD1,TRBV7-9,CASSPTAGGQGFSSYEQYF,TGTGCCAGCAGCCCGACCGCCGGCGGACAGGGGTTCTCGTCCTACGAGCAGTACTTC
NA,TRBJ2-5,NA,TRBV2,CAGGAGKETQYF,TGTGCCGGAGGGGCTGGGAAAGAGACCCAGTACTTC
NA,TRBJ2-2,TRBD1,TRBV2,CASRDRDTGELFF,TGTGCCAGCCGGGACAGAGACACCGGGGAGCTGTTTTTT
NA,TRBJ2-3,TRBD2,TRBV5-1,CASSGQLAGVGDTQYF,TGCGCCAGCAGCGGGCAACTAGCGGGAGTAGGGGATACGCAGTATTTT
NA,TRBJ1-1,NA,TRBV30,CAWSVGGTEAFF,TGTGCCTGGAGTGTGGGGGGCACTGAAGCTTTCTTT
NA,TRBJ1-6,NA,TRBV9,CASSAPSGGDPYNSPLHF,TGTGCCAGCAGCGCGCCTTCGGGGGGGGACCCCTATAATTCACCCCTCCACTTT
NA,TRBJ1-2,NA,TRBV4-1,CASSQDSQGKLGYTF,TGCGCCAGCAGCCAAGATAGTCAGGGAAAGTTGGGCTACACCTTC
few,TRBJ1-5,TRBD1,TRBV9,CASSETGDPYQPQHF,TGTGCCAGCAGCGAGACAGGGGATCCCTATCAGCCCCAGCATTTT
NA,TRBJ2-5,NA,TRBV6-1,CASSELRETQYF,TGTGCCAGCAGTGAACTAAGAGAGACCCAGTACTTC
NA,TRBJ2-6,NA,TRBV18,CASSPPGTGANVLTF,TGTGCCAGCTCACCACCCGGGACTGGGGCCAACGTCCTGACTTTC
once,TRBJ1-1,TRBD1,TRBV7-7,CASSSGRGDGEAFF,TGTGCTAGCAGCTCGGGCAGGGGGGACGGAGAAGCTTTCTTT
NA,TRBJ2-1,TRBD2,TRBV2,CASSPGLVGHYNEQFF,TGTGCCAGCAGTCCGGGACTAGTTGGTCACTACAATGAGCAGTTCTTC